The source of this TCR beta chain is a study of blood T cell repertoires in COVID-19. The overall study: PBMCs, B-cell-depleted T cells, or T cells were the source of the cDNA or gDNA that made up the material.

V shed 6 bases, J shed 7 bases, and the junction held 3 bases outside the gene matches. CDR3 length: 13 amino acids. The germline V gene encodes CDR1 MNHEY and CDR2 SVGAGI. In the source study's methods: Counts of nucleated cells, estimated from reference gene primer amplification, were obtained. The protocol was immunoSEQ multiplex PCR, while the TCRdb copy is restricted to in-frame clones and leaves out a portion. The D gene and trimming were derived from the DNA, and the V and J assignments and clone size from that table. Counted here are 50,000 to 75,000 clones, 81% occurring once; the ten biggest clones make up roughly 28%.

The receptor's source is a woman of 80 years or more with active or convalescent COVID-19. The sample comprised peripheral blood. The chain couples TRBV6-5 to TRBJ2-2; 9 nucleotides agree with TRBD1. CDR3 bases: TGTGCCAGCAGAGACAGGGGGGGCGGGGAGCTGTTTTTT. This gives the protein CASRDRGGGELFF.